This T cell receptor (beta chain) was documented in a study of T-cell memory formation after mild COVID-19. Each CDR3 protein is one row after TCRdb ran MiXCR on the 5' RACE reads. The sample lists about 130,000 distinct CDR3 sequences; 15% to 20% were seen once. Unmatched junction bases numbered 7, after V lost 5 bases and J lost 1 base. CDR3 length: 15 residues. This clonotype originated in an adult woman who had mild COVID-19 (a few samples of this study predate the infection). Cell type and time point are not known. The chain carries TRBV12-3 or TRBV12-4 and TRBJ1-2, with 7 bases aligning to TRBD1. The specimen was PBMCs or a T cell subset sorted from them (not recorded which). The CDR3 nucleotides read TGTGCCAGCAGTGGAGGGACAGATCTTAACTATGGCTACACCTTC. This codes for CASSGGTDLNYGYTF.